The 25 T cell receptor beta chains given below trace back to one sample, sequenced in a study of early T cells in non-severe SARS-CoV-2 infection. TCRdb independently ran MiXCR on the 5' RACE reads; one entry per CDR3 protein. This sample has more than 65,000 distinct CDR3 sequences; about 14% occur once, and the top ten carry about 3.7%. The sequenced sample was whole blood, obtained at baseline. These receptors were collected from an adult who was a healthcare worker with PCR-confirmed SARS-CoV-2 infection or an uninfected control (not recorded which).

In this sample, this clonotype turned up many times. The gene calls are TRBV18 and TRBJ2-7; 15 bases are shared with TRBD2. Looked up from germline, CDR1 is KGHSH and CDR2 is LQKENI. Trimming cost V 4 bases and J 5 bases; bases outside gene matches: 3. This CDR3 region has 15 residues. CDR3 in DNA: TGTGCCAGCTCACAAGGGACTAGCGGGAGGAACGAGCAGTACTTC. Translated: CASSQGTSGRNEQYF.

The chain carries TRBV28 and TRBJ2-7; D gene unclear. Germline assignment: CDR1 MDHEN and CDR2 SYDVKM. The CDR3 length is 15 residues. Trimming removed 5 bases from V and 5 bases from J, with 19 bases in between. CDR3 DNA: TGTGCCAGCAGTCCCCAAGATATCAGAGTCAACGAGCAGTACTTC. Its translation is CASSPQDIRVNEQYF.

This clonotype was seen a few times. The chain combines TRBV14 with TRBJ2-2; D is possibly TRBD2 (6 bases). Germline CDR1 reads SGHDN; CDR2 reads FVKESK. The V end was cut by 1 base, the J end by 5 bases, with 17 bases between. The CDR3 covers 17 residues. DNA of the CDR3: TGTGCCAGCAGCCAAGGCCGGAGGGGCGCAAGGACCGGGGAGCTGTTTTTT. Amino acids: CASSQGRRGARTGELFF.

The rearrangement joins TRBV28 to TRBJ1-1; a possible D gene is TRBD1 (5 bases). The CDR3 runs 13 residues. Germline loops: CDR1 MDHEN, CDR2 SYDVKM. The V gene lost 6 bases and the J gene lost 2 bases, with 10 bases spanning the gap. CDR3 amino acids: CASRGVLNTEAFF. In nucleotides, the CDR3 is TGTGCCAGCAGAGGGGTATTAAACACTGAAGCTTTCTTT.

This clonotype was seen a few times. J is TRBJ1-1 and V is TRBV5-1; D call uncertain. Between the trimmed V and J ends, which lost 0 bases and 2 bases, there was a span of 8 bases. The CDR3 is 14 amino acids. Germline CDR1 and CDR2: SGHRS and YFSETQ. CDR3 residues: CASSLVSANTEAFF. In DNA, the CDR3 is TGCGCCAGCAGCTTGGTTTCCGCAAACACTGAAGCTTTCTTT.

Concerning this clonotype itself: At one of its ends the junction is not consistent with the germline gene, which may arise from a read error. The chain joins TRBV5-6 to TRBJ1-2; no clear D. There are 12 residues in the CDR3. Germline CDR1 SGHDT, CDR2 YYEEEE. In nucleotides, the CDR3 is TGTGTCAGCAGCTTGTTAGCCTATGGCTACACCTTC. Protein: CVSSLLAYGYTF.

This clonotype was recorded many times. The chain employs TRBV2 and TRBJ1-2; D possibly corresponds to TRBD1 (5 bases). CDR3 length equals 13 residues. Germline values: CDR1 SNHLY, CDR2 FYNNEI. V gave up 4 bases and J gave up 4 bases, with 10 bases separating them. The CDR3 DNA reads as TGTGCCAGCAGTGGGGAGGGGATCTATGGCTACACCTTC. Its protein product is CASSGEGIYGYTF.

The chain links TRBV5-4 to TRBJ2-2, with TRBD2 matching over 9 bases. Per the germline V gene, CDR1 is SGHNT and CDR2 is YYREEE (reference sequence). With 2 bases clipped from V and 7 bases from J, the junction kept 6 bases outside the gene matches. This CDR3 has 15 amino acids. CDR3 DNA: TGTGCCAGCAGCTTCGATGGACTAGCGCACGGGGAGCTGTTTTTT. It translates to CASSFDGLAHGELFF.

The chain combines TRBV4-1 with TRBJ1-1; 7 nucleotides match TRBD1. After removal of 6 bases from V and 1 base from J, the junction contained 5 bases not matched to a gene. CDR1 is MGHRA and CDR2 is YSYEKL in the germline V gene. CDR3 length equals 14 residues. In nucleotides, the CDR3 is TGCGCCAGCAGATTCGACAGGGCGAACACTGAAGCTTTCTTT. It translates to CASRFDRANTEAFF.

This clonotype was observed at least ten times. V gene TRBV10-3 combines with J gene TRBJ2-7; 7 bases agree with TRBD2. V gave up 2 bases and J gave up 0 bases; unmatched junction bases: 4. The CDR3 has 15 residues. The germline V gene encodes CDR1 ENHRY and CDR2 SYGVKD. This CDR3 reads CAISERASGSYEQYF. The CDR3 DNA is TGTGCCATCAGTGAGAGGGCTAGCGGCTCCTACGAGCAGTACTTC.

This clonotype was seen a handful of times. The chain employs TRBV6-5 and TRBJ2-1; no firm D call. The CDR3 extends over 13 amino acids. Germline CDR1 MNHEY, CDR2 SVGAGI. With 2 bases removed from V and 6 bases from J, the gap between germline ends came to 8 bases. CDR3 loop: CASSYRVSNEQFF. DNA of the CDR3: TGTGCCAGCAGTTACAGGGTGTCCAATGAGCAGTTCTTC.

This clonotype has a handful of counts. The chain couples TRBV18 to TRBJ1-1, with D possibly TRBD1 on 5 matching bases. The V gene's germline CDR1 is KGHSH and CDR2 LQKENI. The CDR3 is 16 amino acids. Trimming took off 3 bases at V and 0 bases at J, with 14 bases between the two ends. DNA for the CDR3: TGTGCCAGCTCACCCCTCGGACGGGGCATGAACACTGAAGCTTTCTTT. This gives the protein CASSPLGRGMNTEAFF.

This clonotype was seen ten or more times. The chain uses TRBV7-2 and TRBJ2-1; D is unclear. Trimming cost V 6 bases and J 5 bases, with 5 bases left between them. The CDR3 has 11 residues. From germline, CDR1 is SGHTA and CDR2 FQGNSA. The chain's CDR3 is CASRGNNEQFF. The CDR3 coding sequence is TGTGCCAGCAGGGGAAACAATGAGCAGTTCTTC.

This clonotype was counted a few times. V is TRBV2 and J is TRBJ2-1, with D perhaps TRBD1 (5 bases). This CDR3 is built from 12 residues. Between the trimmed V and J ends, which lost 4 bases and 9 bases, there was a span of 10 bases. Germline V gives CDR1 SNHLY, CDR2 FYNNEI. The CDR3 loop is CASSVRQGEQFF. DNA for the CDR3: TGTGCCAGCAGTGTGAGGCAGGGTGAGCAGTTCTTC.

The chain couples TRBV30 to TRBJ2-7, with D perhaps matching TRBD1 or TRBD2 (5 bases each). V dropped 3 bases and J dropped 3 bases, with 18 bases sitting between them. Germline CDR1 and CDR2: GTSNPN and SVGIG (reference sequence). The CDR3 is 15 residues long. CDR3 nucleotide sequence: TGTGCCTGGAGCCCAGGGAGCGGAGTCTTCTACGAGCAGTACTTC. This gives the protein CAWSPGSGVFYEQYF.

This clonotype showed up many times. V is TRBV5-4 and J is TRBJ2-1; D uncertain. V gave up 4 bases and J gave up 4 bases, with 6 bases separating them. The CDR3 runs to 12 residues. Germline V gene lookup returns CDR1 SGHNT and CDR2 YYREEE (reference sequence). The CDR3, as DNA: TGTGCCAGCAGCGCACTATACAATGAGCAGTTCTTC. Its translation is CASSALYNEQFF.

The rearrangement joins TRBV29-1 to TRBJ2-3; possibly TRBD2 for D (6 bases). The CDR3 totals 15 residues. The V end lost 1 base, the J end lost 2 bases, and 13 bases lay between the germline ends. Germline V CDR1 and CDR2: SQVTM, ANQGSEA. The CDR3 sequence is CSVEGGTRHTDTQYF. The CDR3 DNA follows: TGCAGCGTTGAAGGGGGGACTCGACACACAGATACGCAGTATTTT.

V and J are TRBV5-4 and TRBJ1-1; 10 positions agree with TRBD1. Germline CDR1 SGHNT, CDR2 YYREEE (reference sequence). V lost 4 bases to trimming and J lost 5 bases; unmatched junction nucleotides: 2. CDR3 length equals 13 residues. The CDR3 region has the DNA TGTGCCAGCAGCGGGGACAGGGGAACTGAAGCTTTCTTT. It encodes CASSGDRGTEAFF.

This clonotype was counted between two and nine times. The chain has TRBV7-3 and TRBJ2-5; 7 bases map to TRBD1. V lost 4 bases and J lost 3; bases outside the gene matches: 8. The CDR3 covers 15 residues. Germline V CDR1 and CDR2: SGHTA, FQGTGA. The CDR3 region has the DNA TGTGCCAGCAGCTCCCCGGATACAGGGGAAGAGACCCAGTACTTC. Translated: CASSSPDTGEETQYF. Based on the CDR3 plus reference TRBV7-3 and TRBJ2-5, the full variable domain is GAGVSQTPSNKVTEKGKYVELRCDPISGHTALYWYRQSLGQGPEFLIYFQGTGAADDSGLPNDRFFAVRPEGSVSTLKIQRTERGDSAVYLCASSSPDTGEETQYFGPGTRLLVL.

This clonotype turned up a few times. The rearrangement joins TRBV27 to TRBJ2-1; 8 bases match TRBD2. V gave up 4 bases and J gave up 3 bases; unmatched junction bases: 11. Germline loops: CDR1 MNHEY, CDR2 SMNVEV (reference sequence). The CDR3 covers 17 residues. The CDR3 bases are TGTGCCAGCAGTTCCCGACTTAGCGGGACTTACTACAATGAGCAGTTCTTC. Amino acids: CASSSRLSGTYYNEQFF.

The J gene is TRBJ2-5, the V gene TRBV7-3; D is unresolved. Trimming removed 4 bases from V and 4 bases from J, with 13 bases in between. Germline V gene data show CDR1 as SGHTA and CDR2 as FQGTGA. CDR3 length: 14 residues. The CDR3 protein is CASSSMAGGETQYF. CDR3 nucleotides: TGTGCCAGCAGCTCCATGGCCGGCGGAGAGACCCAGTACTTC.

In this sample, this clonotype turned up a few times. This chain links TRBV7-9 with TRBJ1-2; D is perhaps TRBD1 (6 bases). Germline CDR1 and CDR2: SEHNR and FQNEAQ (reference sequence). The CDR3 spans 14 residues. V gave up 6 bases and J gave up 8 bases, with 19 bases separating them. CDR3 amino acids: CASRPVDSYGGYTF. In DNA form, the CDR3 reads TGTGCCAGCAGACCGGTGGACAGCTATGGAGGCTACACCTTC.

As for this clonotype: The limits of the CDR3 on the DNA are not certain, so only TCRdb's listed CDR3 is given. The V call is TRBV5-6, the J call TRBJ1-2; TRBD1 was called by the table and not checked on the DNA. The germline V gene has CDR1 SGHDT and CDR2 YYEEEE. The CDR3 totals 12 residues, both ends included. The CDR3 region is CASRLRAGTLTF.

The sample holds a few counts of this clonotype. An end of the junction does not agree with germline; a read error may underlie this. The gene calls are TRBV5-1 and TRBJ1-4; 7 bases fit TRBD1. CDR3 length: 15 amino acids. CDR1 SGHRS and CDR2 YFSETQ come from the germline V gene. The CDR3 loop is CVSSVQGGGNEKLFF. CDR3 bases: TGCGTCAGCAGCGTACAGGGAGGGGGCAATGAAAAACTGTTTTTT.

This clonotype has a single count. The junction departs from germline at one end; a sequencing error may be responsible. The rearrangement links TRBV5-4 to TRBJ2-1; TRBD2 might be the D (6 bases). This CDR3 has 16 residues. CDR1 is SGHNT, CDR2 YYREEE, per germline (reference sequence). The chain's CDR3 is CSSSLTPAGRINEQFF. As DNA, the CDR3 is TGTTCCAGCAGCTTGACTCCGGCGGGACGAATCAATGAGCAGTTCTTC. The full variable domain, rest sourced from reference TRBV5-4 and TRBJ2-1, is ETGVTQSPTHLIKTRGQQVTLRCSSQSGHNTVSWYQQALGQGPQFIFQYYREEENGRGNFPPRFSGLQFPNYSSELNVNALELDDSALYLCSSSLTPAGRINEQFFGPGTRLTVL.